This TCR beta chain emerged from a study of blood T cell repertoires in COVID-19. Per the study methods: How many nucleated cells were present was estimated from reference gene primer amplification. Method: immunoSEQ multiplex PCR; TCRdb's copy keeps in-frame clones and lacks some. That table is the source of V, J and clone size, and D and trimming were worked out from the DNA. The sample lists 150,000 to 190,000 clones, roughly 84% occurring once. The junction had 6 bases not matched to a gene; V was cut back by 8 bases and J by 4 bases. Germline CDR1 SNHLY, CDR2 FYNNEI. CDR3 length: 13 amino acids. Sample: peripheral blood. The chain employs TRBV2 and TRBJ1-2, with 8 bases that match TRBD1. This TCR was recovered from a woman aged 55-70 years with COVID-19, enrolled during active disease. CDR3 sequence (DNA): TGTGCCAGCGGTTCGGGACAGGTCTATGGCTACACCTTC. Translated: CASGSGQVYGYTF.